This T cell receptor (beta chain) came from a study of T cell responses to AZD1222 COVID-19 vaccine. Study in general: Second doses were pooled across both intervals (about 4 or about 12 weeks).

Produced via immunoSEQ multiplex PCR; TCRdb's table is partial and in-frame only. The sample holds some 90,000 clones, approximately 90% seen once. The CDR3 sequence is 14 residues long. V was pared by 6 bases and J by 4 bases, with 15 bases between. Germline CDR1 reads MDHEN; CDR2 reads SYDVKM. As concerns this clone: What it binds is not known.

Study outcomes and limitations: Just 5 to 7 people given AZD1222 tested seropositive at baseline.

The rearrangement uses TRBV28 and TRBJ1-1, with D uncertain. This TCR was sampled from an adult in good health. Sequenced material: peripheral blood, taken on day 0 of AZD1222 vaccination. CDR3 sequence reads: CASSLRALGTEAFF. In DNA, the CDR3 is TGTGCCAGCAGCCTCCGGGCTCTGGGCACTGAAGCTTTCTTT. The whole variable domain, filled in from reference TRBV28 and TRBJ1-1, reads DVKVTQSSRYLVKRTGEKVFLECVQDMDHENMFWYRQDPGLGLRLIYFSYDVKMKEKGDIPEGYSVSREKKERFSLILESASTNQTSMYLCASSLRALGTEAFFGQGTRLTVV.